These 31 T cell receptor beta chains originate from one sample sequenced in a study of cytomegalovirus exposure and HLA in healthy donors (TCRdb year 2017). Preparation of the library involved the immunoSEQ multiplex PCR assay. For the multiplex PCR, a mixture combining 60 forward primers for TCR Vbeta segments and 13 reverse primers for TCR Jbeta segments was used. TCRdb mirrors the immuneACCESS table, restricted to in-frame sequences. Some clones are absent from its copies; in checked studies, under half trace to an unresolved V gene, and the reason for the others is unknown. For this sample the table gives around 170,000 clones, of which over 75% were detected only once. 1% of the sample is in the top ten clones. Sequenced material: PBMCs. These receptors were taken from a woman aged 50 to 60 in good health and CMV-seropositive.

This clone has more than one count but fewer than ten. The chain carries TRBV6-6 and TRBJ2-7; no clear D. The CDR3 is 12 amino acids. In germline, CDR1 is MNHNY, CDR2 SVGAGI (reference sequence). V was clipped by 8 bases and J by 1 base, with 9 bases between them. The CDR3 reads CASAVYSYEQYF. DNA of the CDR3: TGTGCCAGCGCCGTCTATTCCTACGAGCAGTACTTC.

This clone was found once. This chain connects TRBV28 to TRBJ2-1; tentative D call: TRBD2 (5 bases). V lost 5 bases and J lost 1, with 15 bases in between. The CDR3 totals 16 residues. CDR1 and CDR2 from the germline V gene are MDHEN and SYDVKM. The CDR3 sequence is CASSLDYGGSYNEQFF. DNA for the CDR3: TGTGCCAGCAGTCTCGATTATGGCGGGTCCTACAATGAGCAGTTCTTC.

A note on this clone: Mismatch with germline at one junction end may stem from a read error. The V and J genes are TRBV5-6 and TRBJ2-4, with D tentatively TRBD2 (7 bases). This CDR3 has 15 residues. Germline V gives CDR1 SGHDT, CDR2 YYEEEE. CDR3 in amino acids: CASSPRAGARNIQYF. The CDR3 DNA follows: TGTGCCAGCAGCCCCCGTGCGGGGGCCAGAAACATTCAGTACTTC.

The chain uses TRBV5-6 and TRBJ1-2; D call uncertain. V was trimmed by 4 bases and J by 4 bases, leaving 17 bases between them. Germline CDR1 and CDR2: SGHDT and YYEEEE. The CDR3 length is 15 residues. The CDR3 DNA sequence: TGTGCCAGCAGCCTAGGAAACGGGATCGGCTATGGCTACACCTTC. Translating it yields CASSLGNGIGYGYTF.

The genes are TRBV5-1 and TRBJ1-1; 7 positions match TRBD1. This CDR3 region has 15 residues. From germline, CDR1 is SGHRS and CDR2 YFSETQ. Germline trimming cut 4 bases from V and 1 base from J; bases unmatched to any gene: 7. CDR3: CASSRTGAQNTEAFF. The CDR3 DNA reads as TGCGCCAGCAGCAGAACAGGGGCCCAGAACACTGAAGCTTTCTTT.

V gene TRBV28 combines with J gene TRBJ1-5; D is ambiguous. With 4 bases removed from V and 3 bases from J, the gap between germline ends came to 10 bases. There are 14 residues in the CDR3. CDR1 is MDHEN and CDR2 is SYDVKM in the germline V gene. As DNA, the CDR3 is TGTGCCAGCAGTTCAAGCCCCCACAATCAGCCCCAGCATTTT. Residues: CASSSSPHNQPQHF. The full variable domain, with the rest looked up from reference TRBV28 and TRBJ1-5, is DVKVTQSSRYLVKRTGEKVFLECVQDMDHENMFWYRQDPGLGLRLIYFSYDVKMKEKGDIPEGYSVSREKKERFSLILESASTNQTSMYLCASSSSPHNQPQHFGDGTRLSIL.

The rearrangement uses TRBV7-2 and TRBJ1-2; a possible D gene is TRBD1 (5 bases). V dropped 4 bases and J dropped 2 bases, with 11 bases sitting between them. The germline CDR1 and CDR2 sequences are SGHTA and FQGNSA. The CDR3 loop spans 14 amino acids. The CDR3 region is CASSWGLNNYGYTF. CDR3 bases: TGTGCCAGCAGCTGGGGACTGAACAACTATGGCTACACCTTC.

About this clone: This sample also contains other DNA sequences that code for the same CDR3. Here the CDR3 reads CASSPQGYGELFF. The CDR3 nucleotides are TGTGCCAGCAGCCCCCAGGGGTATGGGGAGCTGTTTTTT. The chain uses TRBV7-2 and TRBJ2-2; D is possibly TRBD1 (6 bases). The ends were cut back, 5 bases at V and 8 bases at J, with 12 bases in the middle. The CDR3 is 13 residues long. In germline, CDR1 is SGHTA, CDR2 FQGNSA.

Turning to this clone: The same CDR3 can be traced to other DNA sequences in this sample. The genes are TRBV9 and TRBJ1-3; 8 bases fit TRBD1. The CDR3 is made up of 15 amino acids. CDR1 and CDR2 (germline): SGDLS, YYNGEE. V trimming: 4 bases; J trimming: 4 bases; junction bases outside the gene matches: 7. In DNA, the CDR3 is TGTGCCAGCAGCTTCCAGGGGGCGAGGGGAAACACCATATATTTT. Protein: CASSFQGARGNTIYF. Looking up the rest from reference TRBV9 and TRBJ1-3 gives the full variable domain: DSGVTQTPKHLITATGQRVTLRCSPRSGDLSVYWYQQSLDQGLQFLIQYYNGEERAKGNILERFSAQQFPDLHSELNLSSLELGDSALYFCASSFQGARGNTIYFGEGSWLTVV.

V usage is TRBV7-9 and J usage is TRBJ2-1; D is ambiguous. Deletions cut 1 base from V and 6 bases from J, with 10 bases between. Germline V gives CDR1 SEHNR, CDR2 FQNEAQ (reference sequence). There are 14 residues in the CDR3. CDR3 nucleotide sequence: TGTGCCAGCAGCTTAGATATTTCGGGCAATGAGCAGTTCTTC. Its translation is CASSLDISGNEQFF.

The chain is built from TRBV6-4 and TRBJ2-2; 9 bases line up with TRBD1. The germline V gene encodes CDR1 MRHNA and CDR2 SNTAGT. V lost 6 bases and J lost 4; bases outside the gene matches: 6. The CDR3 runs to 15 residues. The CDR3, as DNA: TGTGCCAGCAGCGTGGGACAGGGAGGCACCGGGGAGCTGTTTTTT. It yields the protein CASSVGQGGTGELFF.

The rearrangement uses TRBV11-3 and TRBJ2-7, with D possibly matching TRBD1 (6 bases). The CDR3 is 13 residues long. Germline loops: CDR1 SGHNT, CDR2 YENEEA. Trimming cost V 5 bases and J 5 bases, with 13 bases left between them. The CDR3 loop is CASSAYNRDEQYF. CDR3 DNA sequence: TGTGCCAGCAGCGCCTATAACAGGGACGAGCAGTACTTC.

This sequence joins TRBV7-9 and TRBJ2-1; 7 nucleotides align to TRBD1. Looked up from germline, CDR1 is SEHNR and CDR2 is FQNEAQ (reference sequence). CDR3 length: 13 residues. J was trimmed by 7 bases and V by 4 bases; bases with no gene match: 4. The CDR3: CASSYLQGNEQFF. In nucleotides, the CDR3 is TGTGCCAGCAGCTACTTACAGGGGAATGAGCAGTTCTTC.

The chain uses TRBV7-3 and TRBJ2-5, with 7 bases identical to TRBD2. Judging by the DNA end, TRBJ2-7 fits better; the J call may be wrong. Per germline, CDR1 SGHTA and CDR2 FQGTGA. This CDR3 has 15 residues. In DNA, the CDR3 is TGTGCCAGCAGCTTAACAGCGGGGACCACCTACGAGCAGTACTTC. It codes for CASSLTAGTTYEQYF.

V gene TRBV27 combines with J gene TRBJ1-1; a possible D gene is TRBD1 (6 bases). CDR3 length equals 15 residues. Germline values: CDR1 MNHEY, CDR2 SMNVEV (reference sequence). Trimming took 4 bases from V and 3 from J, leaving 15 bases between them. The DNA for the CDR3 is TGTGCCAGCAGTTCTCACAGGGCTGGGGACACTGAAGCTTTCTTT. Residues: CASSSHRAGDTEAFF.

CDR3: CASSARLAGDHYEQYF. The CDR3 nucleotides read TGTGCCAGCAGCGCGCGACTAGCGGGGGATCACTACGAGCAGTACTTC. The chain carries TRBV2 and TRBJ2-7; TRBD2 matches 12 bases. After removal of 6 bases from V and 3 bases from J, the junction contained 9 bases not matched to a gene. Looked up from germline, CDR1 is SNHLY and CDR2 is FYNNEI. The CDR3 contains 16 residues.

This clone showed up just a few times. CDR3 in amino acids: CASRGGGAFDLTDTQYF. The CDR3 DNA is TGTGCCAGCAGGGGCGGGGGGGCCTTTGACCTCACAGATACGCAGTATTTT. V is TRBV28 and J is TRBJ2-3, with 9 bases aligning to TRBD2. Trimming at V came to 6 bases and at J to 2 bases, leaving 12 bases not matched to a gene. The CDR3 spans 17 residues. Looked up from germline, CDR1 is MDHEN and CDR2 is SYDVKM.

This chain connects TRBV18 to TRBJ2-5; TRBD1 aligns across 9 bases. The V and J ends lost 3 bases and 5 bases, in that order; junction bases with no gene match: 7. The CDR3 has 15 residues. Germline CDR1 reads KGHSH; CDR2 reads LQKENI. CDR3 sequence reads: CASSPTGGARETQYF. DNA for the CDR3: TGTGCCAGCTCACCTACAGGGGGCGCACGGGAGACCCAGTACTTC.

The chain has TRBV4-3 and TRBJ1-2; D call uncertain. CDR3 size: 16 residues. The germline V gene has CDR1 LGHNA and CDR2 YSLEER. With 0 bases removed from V and 7 bases from J, the gap between germline ends came to 18 bases. In nucleotides, the CDR3 is TGCGCCAGCAGCCAAGATGGAGGTGGAGGGCGGAGTGGCTACACCTTC. Translating it yields CASSQDGGGGRSGYTF.

This clone was seen just once. The chain uses TRBV18 and TRBJ2-2; D perhaps matches TRBD2 (5 bases). This CDR3 is 16 amino acids long. Germline V gene data show CDR1 as KGHSH and CDR2 as LQKENI. Trimming pared 0 bases from V and 0 bases from J, leaving 8 bases between. The CDR3 reads CASSPPGDANTGELFF. In DNA, the CDR3 is TGTGCCAGCTCACCACCCGGGGATGCGAACACCGGGGAGCTGTTTTTT.

The V and J genes are TRBV7-2 and TRBJ2-1, with D possibly TRBD1 on 6 matching bases. The CDR3 totals 14 residues. Germline V gene lookup returns CDR1 SGHTA and CDR2 FQGNSA. Trimming stripped 0 bases from V and 7 bases from J, with 10 bases between. This CDR3 is CASSLARGGNEQFF. The CDR3 bases are TGTGCCAGCAGCTTAGCTAGAGGGGGTAATGAGCAGTTCTTC. Filled out from reference TRBV7-2 and TRBJ2-1, the complete variable domain reads GAGVSQSPSNKVTEKGKDVELRCDPISGHTALYWYRQSLGQGLEFLIYFQGNSAPDKSGLPSDRFSAERTGGSVSTLTIQRTQQEDSAVYLCASSLARGGNEQFFGPGTRLTVL.

The chain combines TRBV29-1 with TRBJ2-7; 7 bases align to TRBD1. The CDR3 length is 16 residues. The germline V gene encodes CDR1 SQVTM and CDR2 ANQGSEA. The trim removed 6 bases at V and 3 bases at J, leaving 17 bases unmatched. The CDR3 DNA reads as TGCAGCGTCGTTCAAACCGGGACAGTCTCTTTCTACGAGCAGTACTTC. Its protein product is CSVVQTGTVSFYEQYF.

This clone was found a few times. The rearrangement joins TRBV5-6 to TRBJ2-7; 7 nucleotides line up with TRBD1. V shed 4 bases, J shed 3 bases, and the junction held 4 bases outside the gene matches. CDR3 length: 13 residues. Germline V CDR1 and CDR2: SGHDT, YYEEEE. The CDR3 nucleotides read TGTGCCAGCAGCATTGGGGACAGCTACGAGCAGTACTTC. This codes for CASSIGDSYEQYF.

The chain has TRBV9 and TRBJ2-2; no definite D call. Trimming removed 0 bases from V and 6 bases from J, with 9 bases in between. CDR1 is SGDLS and CDR2 is YYNGEE in the germline V gene. The CDR3 has 14 amino acids. DNA of the CDR3: TGTGCCAGCAGCGTAGGAGGTAGTGCCGGGGAGCTGTTTTTT. Amino acid sequence: CASSVGGSAGELFF.

The genes are TRBV6-4 and TRBJ1-5, with D uncertain. The ends were cut back, 3 bases at V and 4 bases at J, with 7 bases in the middle. CDR1 and CDR2 from the germline V gene are MRHNA and SNTAGT. The CDR3 spans 13 residues. The CDR3 reads CASSEQSNQPQHF. The CDR3 bases are TGTGCCAGCAGTGAACAGTCTAATCAGCCCCAGCATTTT.

The chain joins TRBV4-2 to TRBJ2-3; weak D call: TRBD1 (5 bases). Germline V gives CDR1 LGHNA, CDR2 YNFKEQ. The V end was cut by 4 bases, the J end by 1 base, with 18 bases between. This CDR3 comprises 17 residues. The CDR3 DNA reads as TGTGCCAGCAGCCTTTCCGGCCAGGGTTGGGGCACAGATACGCAGTATTTT. Translation: CASSLSGQGWGTDTQYF.

V is TRBV4-3 and J is TRBJ1-2, with unresolved D. The CDR3 is made up of 16 amino acids. Germline CDR1 is LGHNA and CDR2 is YSLEER. V lost 3 bases, J lost 4 bases, and 18 bases lay in between. The CDR3 spells CASSQDIPGRAYGYTF. The CDR3 DNA reads as TGCGCCAGCAGCCAGGATATTCCGGGAAGGGCCTATGGCTACACCTTC.

The CDR3 bases are TGTGCCAGCAGCCGGGGTTATGGCTACACCTTC. Translation: CASSRGYGYTF. The rearrangement joins TRBV6-6 to TRBJ1-2; D is ambiguous. The CDR3 has 11 amino acids. Germline V CDR1 and CDR2: MNHNY, SVGAGI (reference sequence). The germline V and J ends were trimmed by 6 bases and 5 bases, with 7 bases remaining between them.

The CDR3 nucleotides are TGTGCCAGCAGCCGTCCAGTCGGGACAGAGTTAAATCAAGAGACCCAGTACTTC. Protein: CASSRPVGTELNQETQYF. V and J are TRBV7-9 and TRBJ2-5, with 7 positions matching TRBD1. The V segment lost 5 bases and the J segment 2 bases; nucleotides outside the gene matches: 17. CDR1 and CDR2 from the germline V gene are SEHNR and FQNEAQ (reference sequence). This CDR3 is 18 amino acids long.

As regards this clone: An end of the junction differs from the germline gene, which may be a read error. This sequence joins TRBV7-9 and TRBJ1-1; 9 bases line up with TRBD1. The germline V gene encodes CDR1 SEHNR and CDR2 FQNEAQ (reference sequence). This CDR3 region has 12 residues. The CDR3 here is CSSSADRGLSFF. CDR3 sequence (DNA): TGTTCCAGCAGCGCCGACAGGGGGTTATCTTTCTTT.

V usage is TRBV10-3 and J usage is TRBJ1-5; TRBD1 aligns across 8 bases. The germline CDR1 and CDR2 sequences are ENHRY and SYGVKD. Trimming at V came to 8 bases and at J to 3 bases, leaving 3 bases not matched to a gene. The CDR3 has 13 amino acids. The CDR3, as DNA: TGTGCCATCTCGGGACAGGACAATCAGCCCCAGCATTTT. The encoded protein is CAISGQDNQPQHF.